The entry below gives a single TCR beta chain sequence along with its context. These data originate in a study of T-cell reconstitution after alpha-beta-depleted transplantation in children. The authors prepared the TCRbeta library with unique molecular identifiers. TCRdb reprocessed the PCR reads with MiXCR, giving one entry per CDR3 protein. The sample has 250,000 to 300,000 distinct CDR3 sequences; nearly 10% are singletons. The specimen comprised PBMCs from the stem cell graft donor, sampled from the stem cell graft. The receptor's source is a human donor who donated a stem cell graft to a child with SCID.

DNA for the CDR3: TGTGCCAGCAGCTACAGAGGGCTCGAGCAGTACTTC. This gives the protein CASSYRGLEQYF. The chain carries TRBV7-9 and TRBJ2-7; tentatively, D is TRBD2 (5 bases). This CDR3 is 12 amino acids long. Germline V CDR1 and CDR2: SEHNR, FQNEAQ (reference sequence). The V and J ends lost 4 bases and 6 bases respectively, with 10 bases between them. The full variable domain, with the rest looked up from reference TRBV7-9 and TRBJ2-7, is DTGVSQNPRHKITKRGQNVTFRCDPISEHNRLYWYRQTLGQGPEFLTYFQNEAQLEKSRLLSDRFSAERPKGSFSTLEIQRTEQGDSAMYLCASSYRGLEQYFGPGTRLTVT.